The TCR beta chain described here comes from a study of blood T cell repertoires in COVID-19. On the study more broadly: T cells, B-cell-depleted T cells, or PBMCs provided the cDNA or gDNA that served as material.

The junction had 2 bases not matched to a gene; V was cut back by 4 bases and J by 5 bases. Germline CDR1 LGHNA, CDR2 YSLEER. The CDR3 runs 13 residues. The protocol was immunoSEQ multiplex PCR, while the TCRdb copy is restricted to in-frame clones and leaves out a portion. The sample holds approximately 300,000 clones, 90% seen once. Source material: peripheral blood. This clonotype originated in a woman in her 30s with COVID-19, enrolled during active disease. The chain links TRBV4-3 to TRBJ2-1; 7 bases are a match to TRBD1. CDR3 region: CASSLDRDNEQFF. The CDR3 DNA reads TGCGCCAGCAGCCTCGACAGGGACAATGAGCAGTTCTTC.